This TCR beta chain came from a study of T cell responses to AZD1222 COVID-19 vaccine (dated by TCRdb to about 2021). Notes on the research overall: AZD1222 recipients whose second dose came at about 4 weeks and those whose second dose came at about 12 weeks were combined into one group, since spike-specific TCR depth and breadth did not differ between the two schedules. A total of under 250 trial participants underwent TCR sequencing, of whom 207 had received two doses of AZD1222 and some 25 had received two doses of the MenACWY control vaccine. Trial participants were enrolled by age into subgroups of 18-55, 56-69 and 70-plus years, and about 150, 27 and 61 TCR-sequenced participants, respectively, were included in these subgroups. Study-wide findings and limitations: Conclusions about previously exposed vaccinees were limited because only a handful of AZD1222 recipients were SARS-CoV-2 seropositive at baseline. Most participants were white British and females outnumbered males, and the authors suggested that clonal diversity may have been underestimated. Nearly half of unique spike-specific TCRs reportedly recognized epitopes outside regions mutated in the B.1.351 and B.1.1.7 variants. Because no day 14 peak-response samples were available, the repertoires could be characterized only after the peak T cell response. The whole spike protein was spanned by vaccine-associated CD4 TCRs, and dominant responses were seen in regions 160-218 and 743-854. The 56-69-year group was small, and its depth increase did not reach significance, likely because of low power. A significant rise in spike-specific TCR breadth and depth was observed after two AZD1222 doses relative to day 0 and relative to MenACWY recipients.

The sample's time point label, in plain terms: baseline before first vaccination. Vaccinee samples came from UK trials COV001 and COV002, including a single-blind randomized controlled phase 2/3 trial of AZD1222 (ChAdOx1 nCoV-19) in healthy adults. For TCRbeta chain sequencing, PBMC samples from trial participants were taken at day 0 and at day 28 after the second dose. A word on this clone: Its antigen has not been determined. No per-base quality is available; no much larger clone lies one base away.

The V and J ends are trimmed by 0 bases and 0 bases, leaving 12 bases between them. CDR1 and CDR2 are drawn from the germline V gene: MNHEY, SVGAGI. Measured from the cysteine to the phenylalanine, the CDR3 is 16 residues long. The DNA shown is the 48-base CDR3, in frame from base 1. The CDR3 regions of human TCRbeta chains were analyzed by immunosequencing. The source study handled its data this way. TCRs in the repertoires were compared against a reference library of SARS-CoV-2-specific TCRs that had been generated with the MIRA antigen-specificity platform. Breadth was defined as the fraction of unique TCRs that were SARS-CoV-2-associated. Depth was defined as the fraction of total T cells that were SARS-CoV-2-associated. Using the MIRA data, each spike-specific TCR was assigned both to the spike region to which the TCR was reactive and to a CD4 or CD8 class. Log10-transformed breadth and depth values were compared by one-way ANOVA with Sidak's multiple comparisons tests. The source is immuneACCESS, and TCRdb retained only in-frame sequences with V and J called. Part of the clones is not carried over; for the studies checked, unresolved V genes explain less than half of this, and the remainder is unexplained. The V and J calls and the clone size are those of that table, but D and trimming were determined from the DNA. This sample comprises about 100,000 clones, 88% of them detected only once. Together, the top ten hold around 1.8% of the sample.

This specimen consisted of peripheral blood, obtained on day 0 of AZD1222 vaccination. The chain is made from TRBV6-5 and TRBJ2-7; no D segment can be confidently identified. This TCR was sampled from an adult in good health. The DNA is as follows: TGTGCCAGCAGTTACTCGACCCTCAGGAGCTCCTACGAGCAGTACTTC. It codes for CASSYSTLRSSYEQYF.